Below, 11 T cell receptor beta chains from the same sample are listed, as sequenced in a study of shared clonotypes between healthy human individuals. CD45RO-negative, CCR7-selected cells formed the naive CD8 fraction, which excluded terminally differentiated effector memory CD45RA+ cells. Repertoires were generated with immunoSEQ multiplex PCR, while TCRdb's copy carries only in-frame clones and drops some. Of some 2.1 million clones listed, over 85% were seen once; the top ten hold about 1.6%. Sequenced material: naive CD8+ T cells from PBMCs. The receptors derive from a man aged 18 to 35 in good health. Some clones in this sample may be carry-over from other donors' samples.

This chain joins TRBV5-1 and TRBJ2-5, with 7 bases lining up with TRBD2. The CDR3 is 16 residues long. Germline loops: CDR1 SGHRS, CDR2 YFSETQ. The V and J ends lost 3 bases and 3 bases, in that order; junction bases with no gene match: 11. The CDR3 DNA sequence: TGCGCCAGCAGCTCTAAGCGATTCACTAGCGAAGAGACCCAGTACTTC. Its protein is CASSSKRFTSEETQYF.

The V call is TRBV9, the J call TRBJ2-1, with 9 nucleotides matching TRBD1. The CDR3 is made up of 14 amino acids. Trimming took 3 bases from V and 7 from J; bases not matched to a gene: 5. Germline V gives CDR1 SGDLS, CDR2 YYNGEE. This chain's CDR3 is CASSAGQGWNEQFF. CDR3 nucleotide sequence: TGTGCCAGCAGCGCGGGACAGGGTTGGAATGAGCAGTTCTTC.

The chain links TRBV18 to TRBJ2-7; 9 bases match TRBD1. V trimming: 3 bases; J trimming: 4 bases; junction bases outside the gene matches: 10. The CDR3 covers 16 residues. From germline, CDR1 is KGHSH and CDR2 LQKENI. CDR3 protein: CASSPRPGTGTYEQYF. The CDR3, as DNA: TGTGCCAGCTCACCCAGACCCGGGACAGGGACGTACGAGCAGTACTTC.

The J gene is TRBJ2-3, the V gene TRBV25-1, with a possible D match to TRBD2 (7 bases). CDR3 length: 16 amino acids. Germline loops: CDR1 MGHDK, CDR2 SYGVNS. The ends were cut back, 0 bases at V and 2 bases at J, with 12 bases in the middle. CDR3: CASSEYGGPSTDTQYF. The DNA for the CDR3 is TGTGCCAGCAGTGAATACGGGGGGCCATCCACAGATACGCAGTATTTT.

The chain couples TRBV27 to TRBJ2-3, with 9 bases lining up with TRBD1. V dropped 6 bases and J dropped 7; count of bases not matched to a gene: 5. Germline V gene sequence: CDR1 MNHEY, CDR2 SMNVEV (reference sequence). The CDR3 loop spans 13 amino acids. The CDR3 loop is CASRRDRENTQYF. In DNA, the CDR3 is TGTGCCAGCAGAAGGGACAGGGAAAATACGCAGTATTTT.

This chain uses TRBV7-9 with TRBJ2-3; tentative D call: TRBD1 (6 bases). The V gene lost 1 base and the J gene lost 3 bases, with 14 bases spanning the gap. The V gene's germline CDR1 is SEHNR and CDR2 FQNEAQ (reference sequence). The CDR3 spans 16 residues. CDR3 sequence (DNA): TGTGCCAGCAGCTTAGGGGGGCAGGGCTGGACAGATACGCAGTATTTT. This encodes CASSLGGQGWTDTQYF.

Here the CDR3 reads CAISEAGVGPFSKNIQYF. For the CDR3, the DNA is TGTGCCATCAGTGAAGCCGGGGTAGGACCCTTTTCCAAAAACATTCAGTACTTC. The chain couples TRBV10-3 to TRBJ2-4, with a weak D call TRBD2 (5 bases). This CDR3 is 18 amino acids long. Trimming removed 3 bases at V and 2 bases at J, with 20 bases between. Germline values: CDR1 ENHRY, CDR2 SYGVKD.

This chain uses TRBV7-9 with TRBJ1-1; tentative D call: TRBD1 (5 bases). CDR1 is SEHNR and CDR2 is FQNEAQ in the germline V gene (reference sequence). V was clipped by 3 bases and J by 5 bases, with 13 bases between them. The CDR3 has 14 amino acids. CDR3 protein: CASSLSGGWTEAFF. The CDR3 nucleotides read TGTGCCAGCAGCTTGTCTGGGGGGTGGACTGAAGCTTTCTTT.

This chain links TRBV11-3 with TRBJ1-6; TRBD1 matches at 9 bases. The CDR3 extends over 16 amino acids. Trimming at V came to 5 bases and at J to 5 bases, leaving 7 bases not matched to a gene. Germline V gene lookup returns CDR1 SGHNT and CDR2 YENEEA. The CDR3 protein is CASSPLRTGDNSPLHF. The CDR3 region has the DNA TGTGCCAGCAGCCCCCTTAGGACAGGGGATAATTCACCCCTCCACTTT. Combining the CDR3 with reference TRBV11-3 and TRBJ1-6 gives the whole variable domain EAGVVQSPRYKIIEKKQPVAFWCNPISGHNTLYWYLQNLGQGPELLIRYENEEAVDDSQLPKDRFSAERLKGVDSTLKIQPAELGDSAVYLCASSPLRTGDNSPLHFGNGTRLTVT.

CDR3: CASSDGQGGAFF. Here the CDR3 DNA reads TGTGCCAGCAGCGACGGACAGGGGGGCGCTTTCTTT. The chain links TRBV9 to TRBJ1-1; 10 bases agree with TRBD1. The CDR3 is made up of 12 amino acids. V lost 3 bases to trimming and J lost 11 bases; unmatched junction nucleotides: 4. Per the germline V gene, CDR1 is SGDLS and CDR2 is YYNGEE.

The CDR3 sequence is CASSEGPGQGTTINYGYTF. The CDR3 nucleotides are TGTGCCAGCAGTGAAGGCCCGGGACAGGGGACGACAATCAACTATGGCTACACCTTC. This chain uses TRBV2 with TRBJ1-2; the match to TRBD1 covers 10 bases. The V gene's germline CDR1 is SNHLY and CDR2 FYNNEI. The CDR3 runs to 19 residues. The V segment lost 1 base and the J segment 2 bases; nucleotides outside the gene matches: 13.